Presented here are 20 T cell receptor beta chains from one specimen sequenced in a study of OX40 agonist ivuxolimab in advanced cancers. Only in-frame clones appear in the TCRdb table, and some are missing; sequencing was by immunoSEQ multiplex PCR. In the table there are 50,000 or so clones, just over 90% of which are singletons. Sequenced material: CD4+ or CD8+ T cells sorted from blood, taken in a trial of the OX40 agonist ivuxolimab. The receptors stem from an adult with an advanced solid tumor such as melanoma, head and neck, liver or kidney cancer.

V and J are TRBV7-2 and TRBJ2-1, with 12 bases matching TRBD2. The CDR3 length is 15 residues. CDR1 and CDR2 from the germline V gene are SGHTA and FQGNSA. Unmatched junction bases numbered 2, after V lost 2 bases and J lost 6 bases. CDR3 coding DNA: TGTGCCAGCAGCTTACTAGCGGGAGGGTCCAATGAGCAGTTCTTC. Amino acid sequence: CASSLLAGGSNEQFF.

This chain joins TRBV28 and TRBJ2-1; 13 bases fit TRBD2. Germline trimming cut 5 bases from V and 6 bases from J; bases unmatched to any gene: 10. CDR3 size: 17 residues. Germline V gives CDR1 MDHEN, CDR2 SYDVKM. CDR3 coding DNA: TGTGCCAGCAGTCGGACTAGCGGGAGCTTCGGGGGCAATGAGCAGTTCTTC. Amino acid sequence: CASSRTSGSFGGNEQFF.

This chain connects TRBV28 to TRBJ2-1; tentative D call: TRBD1 (6 bases). Trimming pared 6 bases from V and 1 base from J, leaving 16 bases between. This CDR3 region has 16 residues. Germline CDR1 is MDHEN and CDR2 is SYDVKM. CDR3 sequence: CASSPKTGRSYNEQFF. CDR3 coding DNA: TGTGCCAGCAGCCCGAAGACAGGCCGATCCTACAATGAGCAGTTCTTC.

The CDR3 protein is CASSYSWRGMRNEQFF. The CDR3 DNA sequence: TGTGCCAGCAGTTACTCCTGGAGGGGTATGAGGAATGAGCAGTTCTTC. This chain connects TRBV6-5 to TRBJ2-1; a weak D match, TRBD2 (6 bases). Germline assignment: CDR1 MNHEY and CDR2 SVGAGI. This CDR3 is 16 amino acids long. V lost 0 bases and J 7 bases, leaving 16 bases between the germline ends.

The V call is TRBV5-1, the J call TRBJ1-6, with 8 bases that match TRBD1. Germline CDR1 is SGHRS and CDR2 is YFSETQ. There are 14 residues in the CDR3. The V gene end was trimmed by 4 bases and the J gene end by 7 bases; junction bases not matched to a gene: 4. CDR3 sequence: CASSPDRENSPLHF. As DNA, the CDR3 is TGCGCCAGCAGCCCGGACAGGGAAAATTCACCCCTCCACTTT.

The J gene is TRBJ2-1, the V gene TRBV4-2; 11 positions match TRBD2. The ends lost 1 base at V and 5 bases at J; junction bases unmatched: 7. CDR1 and CDR2 (germline): LGHNA, YNFKEQ. This CDR3 region has 17 residues. The CDR3 nucleotides read TGTGCCAGCAGCCAAGCCCCTAGCGGGGGGTTGGACAATGAGCAGTTCTTC. It encodes CASSQAPSGGLDNEQFF.

The chain recombines TRBV9 with TRBJ2-1; D uncertain. The CDR3 covers 15 residues. V was clipped by 3 bases and J by 3 bases, with 13 bases between them. Germline V gene data show CDR1 as SGDLS and CDR2 as YYNGEE. CDR3 region: CASSASGELYNEQFF. CDR3 in DNA: TGTGCCAGCAGCGCCTCCGGAGAGCTCTACAATGAGCAGTTCTTC.

This sequence joins TRBV2 and TRBJ2-7; D remains ambiguous. Germline lookup yields CDR1 SNHLY and CDR2 FYNNEI. This CDR3 contains 13 residues. The V end was cut by 7 bases, the J end by 5 bases, with 15 bases between. The DNA of the CDR3 is TGTGCCAGCAAAGAAGTAGGGATCGACGAGCAGTACTTC. Translation gives CASKEVGIDEQYF.

V is TRBV10-2 and J is TRBJ1-2; D perhaps matches TRBD1 (5 bases). The length of the CDR3 is 15 residues. V lost 0 bases and J lost 8, with 16 bases in between. Germline V CDR1 and CDR2: WSHSY, SAAADI. CDR3 nucleotides: TGCGCCAGCAGTGAGTCTGTCGCAGGGAAAGAGGGCTACACCTTC. It encodes CASSESVAGKEGYTF.

The chain uses TRBV28 and TRBJ2-1, with D maybe TRBD1 (5 bases). The germline gives CDR1 MDHEN, CDR2 SYDVKM. Trimming shortened V by 6 bases and J by 0 bases, and 15 bases separated the two germline ends. The CDR3 length is 16 residues. The CDR3 DNA reads TGTGCCAGCAGAGCCGCCGGCAGGGACTCCTACAATGAGCAGTTCTTC. It translates to CASRAAGRDSYNEQFF.

The V gene is TRBV6-6, the J gene TRBJ2-7; the D gene is possibly TRBD2 (5 bases). This CDR3 comprises 14 residues. Trimming took off 10 bases at V and 4 bases at J, with 20 bases between the two ends. Germline values: CDR1 MNHNY, CDR2 SVGAGI (reference sequence). This CDR3 reads CAIGERGNSYEQYF. In DNA, the CDR3 is TGTGCCATTGGAGAGCGAGGGAATTCATACGAGCAGTACTTC.

The chain couples TRBV5-1 to TRBJ1-2, with 9 nucleotides matching TRBD1. V shed 3 bases, J shed 6 bases, and the junction held 6 bases outside the gene matches. The germline gives CDR1 SGHRS, CDR2 YFSETQ. The CDR3 totals 14 residues. The CDR3: CASSWDREYNGYTF. The CDR3 DNA sequence: TGCGCCAGCAGCTGGGACAGGGAATACAATGGCTACACCTTC.

This chain connects TRBV28 to TRBJ2-5, with D perhaps TRBD2 (5 bases). The CDR3 consists of 15 residues. The germline V and J ends were trimmed by 2 bases and 5 bases, with 15 bases remaining between them. Germline CDR1 MDHEN, CDR2 SYDVKM. Here the CDR3 reads CASSLGQVLGETQYF. In nucleotides, the CDR3 is TGTGCCAGCAGTTTAGGCCAAGTACTAGGGGAGACCCAGTACTTC.

CDR3 residues: CASSLGDRGHEKLFF. The CDR3 DNA is TGTGCCAGCAGCTTGGGGGACAGGGGGCATGAAAAACTGTTTTTT. This chain connects TRBV5-6 to TRBJ1-4; 12 nucleotides match TRBD1. V shed 0 bases and J 6 bases; nucleotides not matched to a gene: 0. Germline lookup yields CDR1 SGHDT and CDR2 YYEEEE. The length of the CDR3 is 15 residues.

The chain carries TRBV10-1 and TRBJ2-7; D is perhaps TRBD1 (7 bases). The CDR3 runs 13 residues. Per the germline V gene, CDR1 is WNHNN and CDR2 is SYGVQD (reference sequence). The V end lost 6 bases, the J end lost 2 bases, and 11 bases lay between the germline ends. In nucleotides, the CDR3 is TGCGCCAGCAGCGGCGGGACAGCCTACGAGCAGTACTTC. It specifies CASSGGTAYEQYF.

The chain is built from TRBV5-1 and TRBJ2-7; D is possibly TRBD1 (6 bases). CDR3 length equals 13 residues. Deletions cut 5 bases from V and 2 bases from J, with 11 bases between. The V gene's germline CDR1 is SGHRS and CDR2 YFSETQ. The CDR3 region is CASRRDTTYEQYF. The CDR3 DNA reads as TGCGCCAGCAGACGGGACACAACCTACGAGCAGTACTTC.

The V gene is TRBV18, the J gene TRBJ1-2, with D unclear. Germline V CDR1 and CDR2: KGHSH, LQKENI. V lost 5 bases, J lost 6 bases, and 4 bases lay in between. The CDR3 has 10 residues. As DNA, the CDR3 is TGTGCCAGCTCAGGGCATGGCTACACCTTC. Amino acids: CASSGHGYTF.

The chain couples TRBV5-6 to TRBJ1-2; 8 nucleotides align to TRBD1. The junction had 14 bases not matched to a gene; V was cut back by 2 bases and J by 5 bases. From germline, CDR1 is SGHDT and CDR2 YYEEEE. The CDR3 is 17 residues long. CDR3 bases: TGTGCCAGCAGCTTCTCCTACGCATCAGGGGGCGAGTATGGCTACACCTTC. It translates to CASSFSYASGGEYGYTF.

This CDR3 reads CASSAWQVGPQHF. The CDR3 region has the DNA TGTGCCAGCAGTGCGTGGCAGGTGGGGCCCCAGCATTTT. This sequence joins TRBV13 and TRBJ1-5; the D is unclear. The V gene's germline CDR1 is PRHDT and CDR2 FYEKMQ (reference sequence). V gave up 6 bases and J gave up 9 bases, with 15 bases separating them. The CDR3 consists of 13 residues.

V usage is TRBV5-1 and J usage is TRBJ1-1, with D perhaps TRBD1 (6 bases). Trimming took off 0 bases at V and 3 bases at J, with 15 bases between the two ends. Germline CDR1 is SGHRS and CDR2 is YFSETQ. This CDR3 is 16 amino acids long. The DNA of the CDR3 is TGCGCCAGCAGCTTGGTCGGGGGCTGGCAGGACACTGAAGCTTTCTTT. Its translation is CASSLVGGWQDTEAFF.